These 6 T cell receptor beta chains were all obtained from the same sample, sequenced in a study of T cell responses to AZD1222 COVID-19 vaccine (dated by TCRdb to 2020 to 2023). Library method: the immunoSEQ multiplex PCR assay. Imported from immuneACCESS, the table was reduced by TCRdb to in-frame sequences with V and J called. These copies leave out some clones; in studies compared against another copy, an unresolved V gene accounts for under half, and the cause of the remainder is not known. The sample has some 99,000 clones on record, roughly 88% of them singletons. The ten biggest clones cover around 13% of the sample. This sample's time point label indicates: baseline before first vaccination. The sample's treatment or condition label, in plain terms: meningococcal conjugate vaccine given as trial control. This material consisted of peripheral blood, taken on day 0 of MenACWY control vaccination. The origin of the receptors is an adult in good health.

The chain has TRBV24-1 and TRBJ1-1, with 9 bases that match TRBD1. From germline, CDR1 is KGHDR and CDR2 SFDVKD. J gave up 6 bases and V 9 bases, and 7 bases lay outside the gene matches. This CDR3 is built from 13 residues. In DNA form, the CDR3 reads TGTGCCACCGAGAGGGGACAGGGATCTGAAGCTTTCTTT. Translated: CATERGQGSEAFF.

The V call is TRBV20-1, the J call TRBJ2-7; D not certain. V was clipped by 3 bases and J by 5 bases, with 5 bases between them. Looked up from germline, CDR1 is DFQATT and CDR2 is SNEGSKA (reference sequence). CDR3 size: 10 residues. CDR3: CSARGNEQYF. For the CDR3, the DNA is TGCAGTGCTAGGGGCAACGAGCAGTACTTC.

The chain is built from TRBV27 and TRBJ2-7; the D gene could be TRBD1 or TRBD2 (5 bases each). The CDR3 length is 16 residues. Trimming removed 6 bases at V and 2 bases at J, with 20 bases between. The germline V gene encodes CDR1 MNHEY and CDR2 SMNVEV (reference sequence). Written as DNA, the CDR3 is TGTGCCAGCAGCTCACCGACAATCACGGGGCCCTACGAGCAGTACTTC. This encodes CASSSPTITGPYEQYF.

The V gene is TRBV4-3, the J gene TRBJ2-7; weak D call: TRBD2 (6 bases). CDR3 length: 15 residues. V was trimmed by 4 bases and J by 4 bases, leaving 17 bases between them. Per germline, CDR1 LGHNA and CDR2 YSLEER. CDR3 coding DNA: TGCGCCAGCAGCCCAACTAAGATCGGGGGTTACGAGCAGTACTTC. Residues: CASSPTKIGGYEQYF.

The V call is TRBV27, the J call TRBJ1-6, with 9 bases fitting TRBD1. Germline-derived CDR1 and CDR2 are MNHEY and SMNVEV (reference sequence). J gave up 5 bases and V 2 bases, and 7 bases lay outside the gene matches. CDR3 size: 17 residues. DNA for the CDR3: TGTGCCAGCAGTTTACCTCCGGGACAGGGAAATAATTCACCCCTCCACTTT. The encoded protein is CASSLPPGQGNNSPLHF.

With regard to this clone: One end of the junction varies from germline; a read error may be responsible. The rearrangement links TRBV7-9 to TRBJ1-2; the D gene is possibly TRBD1 (5 bases). Germline CDR1 SEHNR, CDR2 FQNEAQ (reference sequence). This CDR3 is 14 amino acids long. The CDR3 DNA is TGTGCCAGCAGCAGGTGGGGGGGTAAGGATGGCCACACCTTC. Amino acid sequence: CASSRWGGKDGHTF.